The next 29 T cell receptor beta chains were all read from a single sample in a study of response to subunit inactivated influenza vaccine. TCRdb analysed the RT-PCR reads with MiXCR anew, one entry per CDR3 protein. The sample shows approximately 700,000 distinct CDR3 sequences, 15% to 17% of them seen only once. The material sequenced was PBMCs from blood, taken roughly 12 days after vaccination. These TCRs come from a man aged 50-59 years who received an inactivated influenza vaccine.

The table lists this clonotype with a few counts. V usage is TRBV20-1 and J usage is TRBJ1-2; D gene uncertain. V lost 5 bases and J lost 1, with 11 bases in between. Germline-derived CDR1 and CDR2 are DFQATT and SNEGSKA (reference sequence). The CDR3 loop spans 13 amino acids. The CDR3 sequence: CSAEAPLNYGYTF. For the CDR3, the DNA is TGCAGTGCTGAGGCACCGCTTAACTATGGCTACACCTTC.

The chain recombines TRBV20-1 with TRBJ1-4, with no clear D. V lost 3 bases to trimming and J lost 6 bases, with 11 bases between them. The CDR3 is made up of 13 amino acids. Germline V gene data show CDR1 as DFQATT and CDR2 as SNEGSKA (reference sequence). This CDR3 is CSASAGLDEKLFF. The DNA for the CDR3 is TGCAGTGCTAGTGCCGGTTTGGATGAAAAACTGTTTTTT.

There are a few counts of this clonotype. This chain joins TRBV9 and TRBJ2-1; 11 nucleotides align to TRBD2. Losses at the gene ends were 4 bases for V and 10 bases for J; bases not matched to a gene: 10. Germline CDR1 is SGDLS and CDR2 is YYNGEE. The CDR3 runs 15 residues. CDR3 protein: CASSTLSGGAGEQFF. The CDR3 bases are TGTGCCAGCAGCACCCTTAGCGGGGGGGCCGGGGAGCAGTTCTTC.

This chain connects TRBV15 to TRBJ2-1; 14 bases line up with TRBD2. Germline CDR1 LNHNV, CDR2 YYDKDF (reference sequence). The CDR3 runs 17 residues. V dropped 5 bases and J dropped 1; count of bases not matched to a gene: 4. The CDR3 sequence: CATSSGTSGRSYNEQFF. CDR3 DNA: TGTGCCACCAGCTCAGGGACTAGCGGGAGATCCTACAATGAGCAGTTCTTC.

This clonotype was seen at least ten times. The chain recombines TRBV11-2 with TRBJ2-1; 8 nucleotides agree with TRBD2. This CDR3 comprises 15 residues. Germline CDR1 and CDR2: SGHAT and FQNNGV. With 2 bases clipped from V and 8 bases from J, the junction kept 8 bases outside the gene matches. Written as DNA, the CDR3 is TGTGCCAGCAGCTTAATTAGCGGGAACATCCATGAGCAGTTCTTC. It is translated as CASSLISGNIHEQFF.

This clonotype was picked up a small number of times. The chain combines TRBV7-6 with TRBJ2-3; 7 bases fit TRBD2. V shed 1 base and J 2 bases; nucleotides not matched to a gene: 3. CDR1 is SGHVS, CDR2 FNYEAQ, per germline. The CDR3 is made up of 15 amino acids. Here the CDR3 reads CASSLGGGYTDTQYF. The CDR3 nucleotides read TGTGCCAGCAGCTTAGGGGGGGGATACACAGATACGCAGTATTTT.

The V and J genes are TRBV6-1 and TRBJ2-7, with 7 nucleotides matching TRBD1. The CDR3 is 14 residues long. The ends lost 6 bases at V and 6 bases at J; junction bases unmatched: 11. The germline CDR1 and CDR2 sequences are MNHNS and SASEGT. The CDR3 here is CASRPQGNWAEQYF. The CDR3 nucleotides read TGTGCCAGCAGACCACAGGGGAATTGGGCCGAGCAGTACTTC.

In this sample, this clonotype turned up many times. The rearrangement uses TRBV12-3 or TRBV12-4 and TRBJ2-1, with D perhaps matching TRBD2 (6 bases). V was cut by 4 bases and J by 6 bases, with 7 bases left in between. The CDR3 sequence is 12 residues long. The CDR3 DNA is TGTGCCAGCAGTTGGGACTTCAATGAGCAGTTCTTC. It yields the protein CASSWDFNEQFF.

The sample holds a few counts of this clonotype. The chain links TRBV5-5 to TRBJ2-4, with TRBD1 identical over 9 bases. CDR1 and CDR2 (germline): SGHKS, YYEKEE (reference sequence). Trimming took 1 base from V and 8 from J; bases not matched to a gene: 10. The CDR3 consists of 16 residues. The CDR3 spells CASSLIGGTGKDIQYF. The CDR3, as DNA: TGTGCCAGCAGCTTGATCGGGGGGACAGGGAAGGACATTCAGTACTTC.

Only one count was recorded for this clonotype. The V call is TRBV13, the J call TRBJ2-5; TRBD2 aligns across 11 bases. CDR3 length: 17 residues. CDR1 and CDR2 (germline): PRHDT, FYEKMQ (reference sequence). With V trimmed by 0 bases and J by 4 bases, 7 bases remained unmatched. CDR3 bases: TGTGCCAGCAGCTTAGGCGATAGCGGGAGGGGTCGAGAGACCCAGTACTTC. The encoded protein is CASSLGDSGRGRETQYF.

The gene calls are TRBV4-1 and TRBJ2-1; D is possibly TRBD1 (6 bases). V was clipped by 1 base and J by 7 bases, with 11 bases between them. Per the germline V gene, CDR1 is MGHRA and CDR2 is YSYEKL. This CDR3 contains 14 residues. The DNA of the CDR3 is TGCGCCAGCAGCCAAGGGACAGAACCTAATGAGCAGTTCTTC. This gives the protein CASSQGTEPNEQFF.

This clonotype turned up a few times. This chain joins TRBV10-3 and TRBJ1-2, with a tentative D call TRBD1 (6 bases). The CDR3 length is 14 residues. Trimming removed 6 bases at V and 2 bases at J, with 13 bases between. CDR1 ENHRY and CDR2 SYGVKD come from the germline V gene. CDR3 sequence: CAISSGTNNYGYTF. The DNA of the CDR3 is TGTGCCATCAGCTCCGGGACAAACAACTATGGCTACACCTTC.

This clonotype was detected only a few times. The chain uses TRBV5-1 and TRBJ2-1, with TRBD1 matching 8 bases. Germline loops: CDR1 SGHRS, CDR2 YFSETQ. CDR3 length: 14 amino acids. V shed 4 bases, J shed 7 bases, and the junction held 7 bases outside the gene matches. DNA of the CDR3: TGCGCCAGCAGCCTACGGACAGGGTGGAATGAGCAGTTCTTC. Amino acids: CASSLRTGWNEQFF.

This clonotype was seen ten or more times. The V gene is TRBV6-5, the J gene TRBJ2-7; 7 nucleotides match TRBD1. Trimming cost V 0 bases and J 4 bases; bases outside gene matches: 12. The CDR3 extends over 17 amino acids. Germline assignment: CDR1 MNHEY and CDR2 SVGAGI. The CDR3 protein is CASSYSKGGRSTYEQYF. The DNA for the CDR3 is TGTGCCAGCAGTTACTCGAAAGGGGGCAGGAGCACTTACGAGCAGTACTTC.

CDR3 loop: CASSSSGVSSPLHF. The CDR3 coding sequence is TGTGCCAGCAGTTCATCAGGGGTTAGTTCACCCCTCCACTTT. The gene calls are TRBV28 and TRBJ1-6, with D maybe TRBD1 (6 bases). The ends were cut back, 4 bases at V and 9 bases at J, with 13 bases in the middle. CDR3 size: 14 residues. Germline V gene lookup returns CDR1 MDHEN and CDR2 SYDVKM.

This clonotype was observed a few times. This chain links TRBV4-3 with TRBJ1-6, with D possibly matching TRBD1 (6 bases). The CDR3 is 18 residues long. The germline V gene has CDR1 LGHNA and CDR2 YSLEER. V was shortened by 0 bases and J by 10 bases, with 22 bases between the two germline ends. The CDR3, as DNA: TGCGCCAGCAGCCAAGAACTAACAGGGACCTATGCCGGGTCACCCCTCCACTTT. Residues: CASSQELTGTYAGSPLHF.

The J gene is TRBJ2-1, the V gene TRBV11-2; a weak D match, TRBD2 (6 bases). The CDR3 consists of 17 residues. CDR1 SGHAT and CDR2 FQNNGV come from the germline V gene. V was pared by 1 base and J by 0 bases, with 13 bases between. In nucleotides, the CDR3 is TGTGCCAGCAGCTTAGGAGCGGGCCTTAGCTCCTACAATGAGCAGTTCTTC. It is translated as CASSLGAGLSSYNEQFF.

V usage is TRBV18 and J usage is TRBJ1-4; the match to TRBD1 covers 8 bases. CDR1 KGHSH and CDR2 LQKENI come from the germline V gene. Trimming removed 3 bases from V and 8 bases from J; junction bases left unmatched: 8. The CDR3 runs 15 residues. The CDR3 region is CASSPPQGVQEKLFF. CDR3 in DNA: TGTGCCAGCTCACCGCCACAGGGGGTTCAGGAAAAACTGTTTTTT.

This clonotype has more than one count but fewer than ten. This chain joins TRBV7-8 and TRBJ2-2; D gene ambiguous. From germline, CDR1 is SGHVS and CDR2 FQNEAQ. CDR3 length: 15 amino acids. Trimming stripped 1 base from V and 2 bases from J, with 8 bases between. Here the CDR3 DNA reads TGTGCCAGCAGCTTAGATCCCCGAAACACCGGGGAGCTGTTTTTT. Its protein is CASSLDPRNTGELFF.

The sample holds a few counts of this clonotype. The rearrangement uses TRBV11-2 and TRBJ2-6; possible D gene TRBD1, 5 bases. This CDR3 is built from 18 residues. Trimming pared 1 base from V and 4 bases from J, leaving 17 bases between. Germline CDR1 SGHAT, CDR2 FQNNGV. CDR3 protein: CASSLGRIIGVGANVLTF. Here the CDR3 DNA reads TGTGCCAGCAGCTTAGGAAGGATTATAGGGGTCGGGGCCAACGTCCTGACTTTC.

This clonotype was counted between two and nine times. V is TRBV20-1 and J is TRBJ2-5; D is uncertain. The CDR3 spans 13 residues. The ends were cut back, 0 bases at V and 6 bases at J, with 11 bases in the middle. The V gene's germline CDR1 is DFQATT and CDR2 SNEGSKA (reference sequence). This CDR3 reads CSARDPVRKTQYF. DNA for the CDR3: TGCAGTGCTAGAGATCCAGTAAGAAAGACCCAGTACTTC.

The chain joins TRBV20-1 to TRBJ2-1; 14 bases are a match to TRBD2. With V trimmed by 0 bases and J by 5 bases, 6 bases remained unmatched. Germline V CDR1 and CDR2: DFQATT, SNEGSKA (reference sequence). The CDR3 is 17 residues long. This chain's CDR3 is CSARDLKTSGRDNEQFF. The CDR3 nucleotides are TGCAGTGCTAGAGATCTAAAGACTAGCGGGAGGGACAATGAGCAGTTCTTC.

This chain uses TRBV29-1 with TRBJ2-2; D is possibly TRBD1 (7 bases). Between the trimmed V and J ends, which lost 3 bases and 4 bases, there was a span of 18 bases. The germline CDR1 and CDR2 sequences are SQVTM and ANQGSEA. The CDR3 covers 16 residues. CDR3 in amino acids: CSVERTGSGSTGELFF. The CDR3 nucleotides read TGCAGCGTTGAGCGGACAGGCTCCGGGAGCACCGGGGAGCTGTTTTTT.

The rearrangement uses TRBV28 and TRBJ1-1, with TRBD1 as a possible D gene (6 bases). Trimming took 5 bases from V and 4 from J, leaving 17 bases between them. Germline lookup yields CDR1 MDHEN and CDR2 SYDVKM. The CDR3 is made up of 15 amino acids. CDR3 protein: CASSRPQGLGTEAFF. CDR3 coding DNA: TGTGCCAGCAGTCGACCACAGGGATTGGGCACTGAAGCTTTCTTT.

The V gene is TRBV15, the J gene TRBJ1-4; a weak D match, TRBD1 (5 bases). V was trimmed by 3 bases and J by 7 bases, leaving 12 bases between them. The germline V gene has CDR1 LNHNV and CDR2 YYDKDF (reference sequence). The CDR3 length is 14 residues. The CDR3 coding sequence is TGTGCCACCAGCAGGCCCCAGGGAGGTGAAAAACTGTTTTTT. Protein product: CATSRPQGGEKLFF.

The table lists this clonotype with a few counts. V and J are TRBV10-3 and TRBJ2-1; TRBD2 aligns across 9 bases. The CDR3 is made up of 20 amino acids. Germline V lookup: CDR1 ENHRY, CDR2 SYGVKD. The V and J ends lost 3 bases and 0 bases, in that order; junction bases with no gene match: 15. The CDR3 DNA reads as TGTGCCATCAGTGATCGCGAACGGCTAGCGGGGAGGAGCTCCTACAATGAGCAGTTCTTC. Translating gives CAISDRERLAGRSSYNEQFF.

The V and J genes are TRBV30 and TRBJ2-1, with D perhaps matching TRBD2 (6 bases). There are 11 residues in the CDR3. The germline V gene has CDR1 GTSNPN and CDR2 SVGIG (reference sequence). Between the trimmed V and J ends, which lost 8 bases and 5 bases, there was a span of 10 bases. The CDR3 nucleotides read TGTGCCGGAGGGGCGGACAATGAGCAGTTCTTC. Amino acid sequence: CAGGADNEQFF.

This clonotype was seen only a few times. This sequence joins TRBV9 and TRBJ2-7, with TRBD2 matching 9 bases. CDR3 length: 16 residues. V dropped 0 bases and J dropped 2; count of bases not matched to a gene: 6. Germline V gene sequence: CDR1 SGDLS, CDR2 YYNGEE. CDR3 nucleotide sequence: TGTGCCAGCAGCGTAGAGGGCGGGAGGGCCCCCTACGAGCAGTACTTC. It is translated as CASSVEGGRAPYEQYF.

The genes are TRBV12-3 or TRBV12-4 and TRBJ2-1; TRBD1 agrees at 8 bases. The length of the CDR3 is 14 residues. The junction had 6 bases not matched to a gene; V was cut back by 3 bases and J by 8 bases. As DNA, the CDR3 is TGTGCCAGCAGTTTTAGGACAGGGTGGGATGAGCAGTTCTTC. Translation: CASSFRTGWDEQFF.